The 9 T cell receptor beta chains listed next were all sequenced from one sample in a study of T cells in Graves' hyperthyroidism and ophthalmopathy. There were TCR beta CDR3 regions amplified from RNA transcripts. A set of HTBI primers served as the primers for a first-round RT-PCR of the TCR CDR3. TCRdb redid the calling of the multiplex PCR reads with MiXCR, one entry per CDR3 protein. In the table there are 500,000 to 650,000 distinct CDR3 sequences, more than 14% of which are singletons. Material: blood. All receptors derive from a woman aged 45-60 years with Graves' ophthalmopathy.

For this clonotype: Being one base from a much bigger clone, this may be a read error. The rearrangement joins TRBV11-2 to TRBJ2-1; TRBD1 agrees at 8 bases. The CDR3 is 12 amino acids. Per the germline V gene, CDR1 is SGHAT and CDR2 is FQNNGV. Germline trimming cut 8 bases from V and 10 bases from J; bases unmatched to any gene: 7. CDR3 DNA sequence: TGTGCCAGCGGACGGACAGGGCGCGAGCAGTTCTTC. It translates to CASGRTGREQFF. Full variable domain (remainder filled in from reference TRBV11-2 and TRBJ2-1): EAGVAQSPRYKIIEKRQSVAFWCNPISGHATLYWYQQILGQGPKLLIQFQNNGVVDDSQLPKDRFSAERLKGVDSTLKIQPAKLEDSAVYLCASGRTGREQFFGPGTRLTVL.

This clonotype was seen only a few times. This chain joins TRBV6-1 and TRBJ2-1; no definite D call. The CDR3 is 12 amino acids. The V gene's germline CDR1 is MNHNS and CDR2 SASEGT. Trimming cost V 1 base and J 10 bases, with 8 bases left between them. The CDR3 nucleotides are TGTGCCAGCAGTGAAGTCGTTCGAGAGCAGTTCTTC. Translating gives CASSEVVREQFF.

This clonotype was found a few times. This sequence joins TRBV2 and TRBJ1-4; 11 bases are shared with TRBD1. Germline CDR1 is SNHLY and CDR2 is FYNNEI. V shed 6 bases, J shed 10 bases, and the junction held 13 bases outside the gene matches. The CDR3 runs to 16 residues. The CDR3 nucleotides are TGTGCCAGCAGCCGGGACAGGAGGACAGGGGGCGGAAAACTGTTTTTT. It translates to CASSRDRRTGGGKLFF.

This clonotype was seen ten or more times. The rearrangement joins TRBV25-1 to TRBJ1-5, with D hard to call. V dropped 6 bases and J dropped 7 bases, with 10 bases sitting between them. In germline, CDR1 is MGHDK, CDR2 SYGVNS. The CDR3 covers 12 residues. In DNA, the CDR3 is TGTGCCAGCAGCGACGGAGGGCAGCCCCAGCATTTT. Its translation: CASSDGGQPQHF.

The genes are TRBV20-1 and TRBJ2-3; D gene unclear. The V end was cut by 0 bases, the J end by 2 bases, with 15 bases between. Germline assignment: CDR1 DFQATT and CDR2 SNEGSKA (reference sequence). The CDR3 spans 16 residues. In DNA form, the CDR3 reads TGCAGTGCTAGAGAGGTTAGCTTTCAGGTCACAGATACGCAGTATTTT. This translates into CSAREVSFQVTDTQYF.

This clonotype came up many times. The chain has TRBV27 and TRBJ2-3; 11 nucleotides match TRBD2. This CDR3 is built from 15 residues. CDR1 is MNHEY and CDR2 is SMNVEV in the germline V gene (reference sequence). J gave up 11 bases and V 2 bases, and 9 bases lay outside the gene matches. CDR3 amino acids: CASSLKLAGELKQYF. The CDR3 nucleotides read TGTGCCAGCAGTTTAAAACTAGCGGGAGAGTTAAAGCAGTATTTT.

The chain links TRBV19 to TRBJ2-3; 14 nucleotides align to TRBD2. Germline V gene lookup returns CDR1 LNHDA and CDR2 SQIVND (reference sequence). The V segment lost 11 bases and the J segment 2 bases; nucleotides outside the gene matches: 12. This CDR3 contains 17 residues. CDR3 nucleotides: TGTGCCGTTAATACCGGGACTAGCGGGAGTAACACAGATACGCAGTATTTT. Translating it yields CAVNTGTSGSNTDTQYF. The entire variable domain, with the rest obtained from reference TRBV19 and TRBJ2-3, is as follows: DGGITQSPKYLFRKEGQNVTLSCEQNLNHDAMYWYRQDPGQGLRLIYYSQIVNDFQKGDIAEGYSVSREKKESFPLTVTSAQKNPTAFYLCAVNTGTSGSNTDTQYFGPGTRLTVL.

There are many counts of this clonotype. The gene calls are TRBV7-8 and TRBJ2-3, with 12 bases that match TRBD2. This CDR3 contains 16 residues. V lost 6 bases and J lost 2; bases outside the gene matches: 6. Germline lookup yields CDR1 SGHVS and CDR2 FQNEAQ. The CDR3, as DNA: TGTGCCAGCAGTCGTCGGACTAGCGGGAACACAGATACGCAGTATTTT. This sequence encodes CASSRRTSGNTDTQYF.

The genes are TRBV20-1 and TRBJ2-1; D is perhaps TRBD1 or TRBD2 (5 bases each). V lost 3 bases and J 3 bases, leaving 18 bases between the germline ends. CDR1 DFQATT and CDR2 SNEGSKA come from the germline V gene (reference sequence). The CDR3 consists of 16 residues. Here the CDR3 DNA reads TGCAGTGCTAGTTCTTCCGGGACGAGAAACTACAATGAGCAGTTCTTC. Translated: CSASSSGTRNYNEQFF.